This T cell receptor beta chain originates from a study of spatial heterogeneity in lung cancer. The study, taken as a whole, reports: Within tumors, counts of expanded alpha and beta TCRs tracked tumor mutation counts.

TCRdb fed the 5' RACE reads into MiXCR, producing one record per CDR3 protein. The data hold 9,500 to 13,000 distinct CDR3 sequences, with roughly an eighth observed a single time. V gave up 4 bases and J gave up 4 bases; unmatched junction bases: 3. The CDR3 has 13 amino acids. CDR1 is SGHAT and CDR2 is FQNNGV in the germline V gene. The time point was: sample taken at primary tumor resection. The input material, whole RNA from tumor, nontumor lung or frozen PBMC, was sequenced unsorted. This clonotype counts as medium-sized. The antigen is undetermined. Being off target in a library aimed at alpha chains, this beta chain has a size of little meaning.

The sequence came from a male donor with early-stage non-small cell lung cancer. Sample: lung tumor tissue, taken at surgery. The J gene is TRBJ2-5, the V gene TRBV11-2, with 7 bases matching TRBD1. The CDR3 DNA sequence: TGTGCCAGCAGCTGGGACAGTCGAGAGACCCAGTACTTC. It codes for CASSWDSRETQYF. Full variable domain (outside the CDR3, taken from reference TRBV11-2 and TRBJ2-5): EAGVAQSPRYKIIEKRQSVAFWCNPISGHATLYWYQQILGQGPKLLIQFQNNGVVDDSQLPKDRFSAERLKGVDSTLKIQPAKLEDSAVYLCASSWDSRETQYFGPGTRLLVL.